Each of the 25 T cell receptor beta chains below was sequenced from the same sample in a study of blood T cell repertoires in COVID-19 (dated by TCRdb to 2020 to 2021). The library relied on the immunoSEQ multiplex PCR assay. Entries here come from immuneACCESS through TCRdb and include only in-frame sequences with V and J called. Some clones fail to appear in such tables; in the studies checked, an unresolved V gene covers under half of the shortfall, and the cause of the remainder is unknown. This sample comprises roughly 200,000 clones, 85% of them detected only once. Around 6.2% of the sample comes from the top ten. The specimen sequenced was PBMCs or T cells enriched from blood (not recorded which). The origin of the receptors is a man aged 40-49 years who had recovered from COVID-19.

This sequence joins TRBV19 and TRBJ1-5, with D maybe TRBD1 (5 bases). The CDR3 consists of 12 residues. Germline lookup yields CDR1 LNHDA and CDR2 SQIVND (reference sequence). V lost 6 bases, J lost 4 bases, and 7 bases lay in between. Here the CDR3 DNA reads TGTGCCAGTAGGACAGATAATCAGCCCCAGCATTTT. It encodes CASRTDNQPQHF.

Concerning this clone itself: One end of the junction is discordant with germline, which a read error may explain. The chain uses TRBV2 and TRBJ1-2; unclear D gene. Germline V gene sequence: CDR1 SNHLY, CDR2 FYNNEI. The CDR3 runs 12 residues. The CDR3 region is CASSELGGPSGF. CDR3 DNA sequence: TGTGCCAGCAGTGAACTAGGTGGCCCTTCTGGCTTC. Full variable domain (missing parts from reference TRBV2 and TRBJ1-2): EPEVTQTPSHQVTQMGQEVILRCVPISNHLYFYWYRQILGQKVEFLVSFYNNEISEKSEIFDDQFSVERPDGSNFTLKIRSTKLEDSAMYFCASSELGGPSGFGSGTRLTVV.

This clone was picked up a small number of times. This chain joins TRBV6-5 and TRBJ2-1; 11 nucleotides agree with TRBD2. The ends lost 7 bases at V and 9 bases at J; junction bases unmatched: 11. Germline V gene lookup returns CDR1 MNHEY and CDR2 SVGAGI. The CDR3 is 15 amino acids. CDR3 sequence reads: CASNKLAGESSEQFF. In nucleotides, the CDR3 is TGTGCCAGCAACAAACTAGCGGGAGAATCTAGTGAGCAGTTCTTC.

The chain recombines TRBV6-5 with TRBJ1-3; 8 bases match TRBD1. The CDR3 sequence is 13 residues long. V gave up 10 bases and J gave up 2 bases; unmatched junction bases: 4. Germline V lookup: CDR1 MNHEY, CDR2 SVGAGI. In DNA form, the CDR3 reads TGTGCCACCCAGGGGGCAACTGGAAACACCATATATTTT. Encoded protein: CATQGATGNTIYF.

The chain joins TRBV28 to TRBJ1-5, with D uncertain. The length of the CDR3 is 16 residues. Germline V CDR1 and CDR2: MDHEN, SYDVKM. V was shortened by 6 bases and J by 3 bases, with 18 bases between the two germline ends. The CDR3 bases are TGTGCCAGCAGGTCCGGAGGAGCAAGAAACAATCAGCCCCAGCATTTT. Translation gives CASRSGGARNNQPQHF.

The J gene is TRBJ2-3, the V gene TRBV14, with D possibly being TRBD1 (6 bases). V gave up 4 bases and J gave up 4 bases, with 9 bases separating them. This CDR3 is built from 13 residues. From germline, CDR1 is SGHDN and CDR2 FVKESK. CDR3 sequence reads: CASSPYRADTQYF. The DNA of the CDR3 is TGTGCCAGCAGCCCGTACAGGGCAGATACGCAGTATTTT.

V gene TRBV9 combines with J gene TRBJ1-5, with 9 bases that match TRBD1. CDR3 length equals 14 residues. The trim removed 3 bases at V and 5 bases at J, leaving 3 bases unmatched. Looked up from germline, CDR1 is SGDLS and CDR2 is YYNGEE. The CDR3 bases are TGTGCCAGCAGCGCAGGACAGGGGCATCAGCCCCAGCATTTT. Protein sequence: CASSAGQGHQPQHF.

The J gene is TRBJ1-2, the V gene TRBV24-1; D may be TRBD1 (6 bases). Germline-derived CDR1 and CDR2 are KGHDR and SFDVKD. The CDR3 covers 16 residues. V was cut by 0 bases and J by 4 bases, with 14 bases left in between. The CDR3, as DNA: TGTGCCACCAGTGATTTGCAAGCGGGGGGCGGCTATGGCTACACCTTC. Encoded protein: CATSDLQAGGGYGYTF.

The V call is TRBV3-1 (or the pseudogene TRBV3-2), the J call TRBJ2-3; 12 nucleotides match TRBD2. This CDR3 comprises 16 residues. V was clipped by 4 bases and J by 6 bases; unmatched bases: 8. Germline loops: CDR1 LGHDT, CDR2 YNNKEL (reference sequence). This CDR3 is CASSPYLAGGWDTQYF. CDR3 DNA: TGTGCCAGCAGCCCTTACCTAGCGGGGGGGTGGGATACGCAGTATTTT.

The chain has TRBV27 and TRBJ1-6; TRBD1 matches 11 bases. This CDR3 contains 19 residues. Unmatched junction bases numbered 17, after V lost 6 bases and J lost 7 bases. Germline V gene sequence: CDR1 MNHEY, CDR2 SMNVEV (reference sequence). The CDR3 reads CASSQKGLDRGRWNSPLHF. The CDR3 DNA reads as TGTGCCAGCAGCCAAAAGGGACTGGACAGGGGGCGCTGGAATTCACCCCTCCACTTT.

The V call is TRBV7-9, the J call TRBJ2-5; possibly TRBD1 for D (6 bases). CDR3 size: 14 residues. Per germline, CDR1 SEHNR and CDR2 FQNEAQ (reference sequence). Between the trimmed V and J ends, which lost 0 bases and 5 bases, there was a span of 10 bases. CDR3 sequence (DNA): TGTGCCAGCAGCTTAGCGAGCGACAGGGAGACCCAGTACTTC. Translated: CASSLASDRETQYF.

The chain combines TRBV2 with TRBJ1-5, with TRBD1 as a possible D gene (5 bases). Per the germline V gene, CDR1 is SNHLY and CDR2 is FYNNEI. CDR3 size: 16 residues. Trimming removed 4 bases at V and 6 bases at J, with 19 bases between. In nucleotides, the CDR3 is TGTGCCAGCAGTGGGTTGCAGGGTGGGATGGGTCAGCCCCAGCATTTT. Translation: CASSGLQGGMGQPQHF.

This sequence joins TRBV18 and TRBJ1-1, with D hard to call. Trimming shortened V by 2 bases and J by 1 base, and 11 bases separated the two germline ends. Germline V CDR1 and CDR2: KGHSH, LQKENI. The CDR3 loop spans 15 amino acids. CDR3 in DNA: TGTGCCAGCTCACCAAGACTTGACGGGAACACTGAAGCTTTCTTT. It specifies CASSPRLDGNTEAFF.

This chain joins TRBV5-6 and TRBJ2-1; D is perhaps TRBD1 (6 bases). The germline V and J ends were trimmed by 0 bases and 4 bases, with 11 bases remaining between them. Looked up from germline, CDR1 is SGHDT and CDR2 is YYEEEE. There are 15 residues in the CDR3. The CDR3 DNA sequence: TGTGCCAGCAGCTTGGGCCAGGGGCCTTACAATGAGCAGTTCTTC. As protein: CASSLGQGPYNEQFF.

J is TRBJ1-1 and V is TRBV5-1, with TRBD1 matching 9 bases. Germline-derived CDR1 and CDR2 are SGHRS and YFSETQ. The CDR3 spans 17 residues. V gave up 4 bases and J gave up 5 bases; unmatched junction bases: 15. The CDR3 here is CASSTGQGRSSETEAFF. Here the CDR3 DNA reads TGCGCCAGCAGCACTGGACAGGGGAGGAGTTCGGAGACTGAAGCTTTCTTT.

V is TRBV25-1 and J is TRBJ2-5, with D possibly matching TRBD1 (6 bases). CDR1 and CDR2 (germline): MGHDK, SYGVNS. There are 13 residues in the CDR3. V shed 5 bases and J shed 2 bases, with 9 bases lying between them. CDR3 in DNA: TGTGCCAGCAGTCTAGGGGGTCAAGAGACCCAGTACTTC. Translating it yields CASSLGGQETQYF.

The genes are TRBV11-2 and TRBJ1-2; maybe TRBD1 (5 bases). V lost 5 bases and J 2 bases, leaving 9 bases between the germline ends. The CDR3 runs to 13 residues. Germline V gene data show CDR1 as SGHAT and CDR2 as FQNNGV. CDR3 sequence reads: CASSPGGNYGYTF. The DNA for the CDR3 is TGTGCCAGCAGCCCCGGGGGGAACTATGGCTACACCTTC.

The CDR3 nucleotides are TGTGCCAGCAGTATGTGGGCAAGAGTAGCAGATACGCAGTATTTT. Protein sequence: CASSMWARVADTQYF. The rearrangement links TRBV28 to TRBJ2-3, with no clear D. The germline V and J ends were trimmed by 5 bases and 4 bases, with 16 bases remaining between them. Germline-derived CDR1 and CDR2 are MDHEN and SYDVKM. The CDR3 is 15 amino acids.

The rearrangement links TRBV27 to TRBJ1-2, with D tentatively TRBD1 (6 bases). The CDR3 sequence is 12 residues long. V was clipped by 8 bases and J by 4 bases, with 11 bases between them. Germline CDR1 and CDR2: MNHEY and SMNVEV (reference sequence). The CDR3 reads CASGQLPYGYTF. The CDR3 DNA is TGTGCCAGCGGACAGCTTCCCTATGGCTACACCTTC.

This sequence joins TRBV9 and TRBJ2-1; TRBD1 matches 7 bases. Trimming cost V 4 bases and J 8 bases; bases outside gene matches: 9. Germline-derived CDR1 and CDR2 are SGDLS and YYNGEE. CDR3 length equals 14 residues. The CDR3 sequence is CASSPGQLAYEQFF. Here the CDR3 DNA reads TGTGCCAGCAGCCCGGGACAGCTTGCCTATGAGCAGTTCTTC. The variable domain in full, with the rest retrieved from reference TRBV9 and TRBJ2-1, is DSGVTQTPKHLITATGQRVTLRCSPRSGDLSVYWYQQSLDQGLQFLIQYYNGEERAKGNILERFSAQQFPDLHSELNLSSLELGDSALYFCASSPGQLAYEQFFGPGTRLTVL.

The chain has TRBV7-6 and TRBJ2-2; the match to TRBD1 covers 7 bases. CDR1 and CDR2 from the germline V gene are SGHVS and FNYEAQ. Unmatched junction bases numbered 10, after V lost 5 bases and J lost 4 bases. The CDR3 contains 16 residues. The chain's CDR3 is CASSPDWDSPTGELFF. The DNA for the CDR3 is TGTGCCAGCAGCCCCGATTGGGACAGCCCCACCGGGGAGCTGTTTTTT.

The chain links TRBV30 to TRBJ1-3; D not resolved. V was cut by 0 bases and J by 1 base, with 4 bases left in between. The CDR3 runs to 13 residues. CDR1 and CDR2 from the germline V gene are GTSNPN and SVGIG (reference sequence). CDR3 bases: TGTGCCTGGAGTGTATCTTCTGGAAACACCATATATTTT. Amino acids: CAWSVSSGNTIYF.

V gene TRBV15 combines with J gene TRBJ1-5; 9 bases line up with TRBD1. Trimming removed 6 bases from V and 3 bases from J; junction bases left unmatched: 9. There are 16 residues in the CDR3. The germline CDR1 and CDR2 sequences are LNHNV and YYDKDF (reference sequence). The CDR3 DNA is TGTGCCACCAGGAGGACCGGGACAGGGAACAATCAGCCCCAGCATTTT. Protein sequence: CATRRTGTGNNQPQHF.

V gene TRBV29-1 combines with J gene TRBJ1-2; possible D gene TRBD1, 5 bases. The CDR3 extends over 14 amino acids. Per the germline V gene, CDR1 is SQVTM and CDR2 is ANQGSEA. V was pared by 4 bases and J by 3 bases, with 15 bases between. CDR3 nucleotides: TGCAGCGTTGTTACGGACCCAGGGCACTATGGCTACACCTTC. Translating it yields CSVVTDPGHYGYTF.

The genes are TRBV25-1 and TRBJ2-2, with D maybe TRBD1 (5 bases). The CDR3 totals 15 residues. The ends were cut back, 1 base at V and 6 bases at J, with 12 bases in the middle. Germline V gene lookup returns CDR1 MGHDK and CDR2 SYGVNS. The CDR3 bases are TGTGCCAGCAGTGAATTTAAGGGGCAGGCCGGGGAGCTGTTTTTT. The encoded protein is CASSEFKGQAGELFF.